The 17 T cell receptor beta chains below all came from one sample that was sequenced in a study of cytomegalovirus exposure and HLA in healthy donors. TCRdb's table, derived via immunoSEQ multiplex PCR, lists solely in-frame clones and lacks some. The sample holds approximately 90,000 clones; about 93% are singletons and the top ten take 1% to 1.4%. Sequencing input: PBMCs. The receptor source for this set is a woman aged 25-40 years in good health and CMV-seropositive.

V gene TRBV7-9 combines with J gene TRBJ2-1, with D maybe TRBD1 (5 bases). Germline CDR1 SEHNR, CDR2 FQNEAQ (reference sequence). Between the trimmed V and J ends, which lost 4 bases and 0 bases, there was a span of 10 bases. This CDR3 is 15 amino acids long. This CDR3 is CASSSDSSSYNEQFF. The CDR3 nucleotides read TGTGCCAGCAGCTCCGACAGCAGCTCCTACAATGAGCAGTTCTTC.

The chain has TRBV29-1 and TRBJ2-7; 9 positions match TRBD1. This CDR3 region has 12 residues. Germline V gene sequence: CDR1 SQVTM, CDR2 ANQGSEA. Trimming removed 7 bases from V and 4 bases from J; junction bases left unmatched: 5. Here the CDR3 reads CSAGTGLYEQYF. The DNA of the CDR3 is TGCAGCGCCGGGACAGGGTTATACGAGCAGTACTTC.

The chain carries TRBV11-3 and TRBJ2-6; 9 positions match TRBD2. CDR1 and CDR2 from the germline V gene are SGHNT and YENEEA. This CDR3 is 17 amino acids long. Losses at the gene ends were 5 bases for V and 4 bases for J; bases not matched to a gene: 9. CDR3 protein: CASSRTSGQGGANVLTF. The CDR3 nucleotides are TGTGCCAGCAGCCGTACTAGCGGGCAAGGGGGGGCCAACGTCCTGACTTTC.

The chain has TRBV5-1 and TRBJ2-7; a possible D gene is TRBD2 (6 bases). Between the trimmed V and J ends, which lost 0 bases and 5 bases, there was a span of 24 bases. This CDR3 is built from 18 residues. Germline V gene sequence: CDR1 SGHRS, CDR2 YFSETQ. The DNA for the CDR3 is TGCGCCAGCAGCTTGGGGCTCGCCACTCAGCGGGCAATACACGAGCAGTACTTC. Amino acid sequence: CASSLGLATQRAIHEQYF.

The chain uses TRBV27 and TRBJ2-3, with TRBD1 matching over 12 bases. Germline loops: CDR1 MNHEY, CDR2 SMNVEV (reference sequence). The V gene end was trimmed by 2 bases and the J gene end by 8 bases; junction bases not matched to a gene: 5. The CDR3 spans 15 residues. The CDR3 region is CASSLGTGGLGTQYF. The DNA of the CDR3 is TGTGCCAGCAGTTTAGGGACAGGGGGCTTAGGTACGCAGTATTTT.

The chain recombines TRBV19 with TRBJ1-4, with TRBD1 matching over 9 bases. J gave up 10 bases and V 5 bases, and 2 bases lay outside the gene matches. This CDR3 comprises 12 residues. Germline-derived CDR1 and CDR2 are LNHDA and SQIVND (reference sequence). This CDR3 is CASSLTGGKLFF. The CDR3 region has the DNA TGTGCCAGTAGTCTGACAGGGGGAAAACTGTTTTTT. Variable domain in full (rest from reference TRBV19 and TRBJ1-4): DGGITQSPKYLFRKEGQNVTLSCEQNLNHDAMYWYRQDPGQGLRLIYYSQIVNDFQKGDIAEGYSVSREKKESFPLTVTSAQKNPTAFYLCASSLTGGKLFFGSGTQLSVL.

The gene calls are TRBV30 and TRBJ1-5, with D perhaps TRBD1 (5 bases). The CDR3 spans 14 residues. CDR1 and CDR2 (germline): GTSNPN, SVGIG (reference sequence). Trimming stripped 1 base from V and 6 bases from J, with 13 bases between. CDR3 in DNA: TGTGCCTGGAGTGCAACAGGTGGAAGTCAGCCCCAGCATTTT. Protein sequence: CAWSATGGSQPQHF.

Concerning this clone: The germline gene is not matched at one end of the junction; a read error may be the cause. The chain couples TRBV15 to TRBJ1-2, with a weak D call TRBD1 (6 bases). The CDR3 is 11 residues long. CDR1 and CDR2 (germline): LNHNV, YYDKDF (reference sequence). For the CDR3, the DNA is TGTGCCACCAGCGGACCGGGACAAGTCGCCTTC. It yields the protein CATSGPGQVAF.

The chain is built from TRBV5-1 and TRBJ2-3; a possible D gene is TRBD1 (6 bases). V lost 3 bases, J lost 5 bases, and 22 bases lay in between. The CDR3 extends over 17 amino acids. Germline assignment: CDR1 SGHRS and CDR2 YFSETQ. The chain's CDR3 is CASSSIQQGYSQDTQYF. CDR3 coding DNA: TGCGCCAGCAGCTCAATACAACAGGGATATTCGCAAGATACGCAGTATTTT. Based on the CDR3 plus reference TRBV5-1 and TRBJ2-3, the full variable domain is KAGVTQTPRYLIKTRGQQVTLSCSPISGHRSVSWYQQTPGQGLQFLFEYFSETQRNKGNFPGRFSGRQFSNSRSEMNVSTLELGDSALYLCASSSIQQGYSQDTQYFGPGTRLTVL.

The chain employs TRBV5-8 and TRBJ2-2, with 7 bases matching TRBD2. Germline loops: CDR1 SGHTS, CDR2 YDEGEE. V trimming: 7 bases; J trimming: 3 bases; junction bases outside the gene matches: 9. The CDR3 is 15 residues long. CDR3 sequence (DNA): TGTGCCAGCCCCCCCCGGGACTACCACACCGGGGAGCTGTTTTTT. This sequence encodes CASPPRDYHTGELFF.

The V and J genes are TRBV6-5 and TRBJ2-7; 9 nucleotides agree with TRBD1. V shed 6 bases, J shed 6 bases, and the junction held 3 bases outside the gene matches. Looked up from germline, CDR1 is MNHEY and CDR2 is SVGAGI. The CDR3 runs to 12 residues. The CDR3 nucleotides read TGTGCCAGCAGCAGGACAGGGGTCGAGCAGTACTTC. It yields the protein CASSRTGVEQYF.

The chain uses TRBV11-2 and TRBJ2-3; D unresolved. With 1 base removed from V and 4 bases from J, the gap between germline ends came to 3 bases. The CDR3 is 12 residues long. Germline CDR1 is SGHAT and CDR2 is FQNNGV. CDR3 sequence reads: CASSLVADTQYF. The CDR3, as DNA: TGTGCCAGCAGCTTAGTCGCAGATACGCAGTATTTT.

This chain uses TRBV5-6 with TRBJ2-7, with D possibly TRBD2 on 6 matching bases. Trimming shortened V by 2 bases and J by 1 base, and 13 bases separated the two germline ends. CDR3 length: 15 residues. Germline-derived CDR1 and CDR2 are SGHDT and YYEEEE. CDR3 DNA: TGTGCCAGCAGCTTACCGGGACTCGCGTCCTACGAGCAGTACTTC. Encoded protein: CASSLPGLASYEQYF.

V is TRBV18 and J is TRBJ2-1; perhaps TRBD2 as D (7 bases). Germline lookup yields CDR1 KGHSH and CDR2 LQKENI. Trimming pared 4 bases from V and 8 bases from J, leaving 12 bases between. CDR3 length: 13 residues. CDR3 region: CASSRREGDEQFF. For the CDR3, the DNA is TGTGCCAGCTCACGAAGGGAGGGGGATGAGCAGTTCTTC.

This clone has just a few counts. This rearrangement joins TRBV9 to TRBJ1-2; D ambiguous. The CDR3 is 12 residues long. Trimming took 2 bases from V and 4 from J, leaving 6 bases between them. Germline CDR1 and CDR2: SGDLS and YYNGEE. CDR3 in amino acids: CASSVGVYGYTF. As DNA, the CDR3 is TGTGCCAGCAGCGTGGGCGTCTATGGCTACACCTTC.

The chain employs TRBV4-3 and TRBJ2-2, with TRBD1 as a possible D gene (6 bases). The germline V gene encodes CDR1 LGHNA and CDR2 YSLEER. CDR3 length: 15 residues. Trimming removed 3 bases from V and 6 bases from J, with 14 bases in between. The CDR3 sequence: CASSQEARGAGELFF. In DNA form, the CDR3 reads TGCGCCAGCAGCCAGGAGGCCAGGGGTGCCGGGGAGCTGTTTTTT.

The chain joins TRBV30 to TRBJ1-1; 9 bases agree with TRBD1. The CDR3 totals 13 residues. The ends lost 3 bases at V and 3 bases at J; junction bases unmatched: 2. The germline V gene has CDR1 GTSNPN and CDR2 SVGIG (reference sequence). The CDR3 bases are TGTGCCTGGAGGACAGGGGGTGACACTGAAGCTTTCTTT. Residues: CAWRTGGDTEAFF.